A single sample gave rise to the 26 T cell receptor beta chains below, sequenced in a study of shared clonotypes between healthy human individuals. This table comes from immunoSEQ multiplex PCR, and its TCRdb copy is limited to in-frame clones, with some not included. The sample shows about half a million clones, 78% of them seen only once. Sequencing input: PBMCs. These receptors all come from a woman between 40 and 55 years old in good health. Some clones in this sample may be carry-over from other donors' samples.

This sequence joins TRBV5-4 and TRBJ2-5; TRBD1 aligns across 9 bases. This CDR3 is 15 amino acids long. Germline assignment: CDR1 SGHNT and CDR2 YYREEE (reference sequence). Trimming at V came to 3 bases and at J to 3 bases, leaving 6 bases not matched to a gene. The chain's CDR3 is CASSSPGQGEETQYF. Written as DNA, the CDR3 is TGTGCCAGCAGCTCTCCGGGACAGGGAGAAGAGACCCAGTACTTC.

For the CDR3, the DNA is TGTGCCAGCAGACAGATTAAGGGACAGCCTGAAGCTTTCTTT. It translates to CASRQIKGQPEAFF. The chain is built from TRBV11-2 and TRBJ1-1; 7 positions match TRBD1. The V segment lost 6 bases and the J segment 6 bases; nucleotides outside the gene matches: 10. This CDR3 spans 14 amino acids. Looked up from germline, CDR1 is SGHAT and CDR2 is FQNNGV.

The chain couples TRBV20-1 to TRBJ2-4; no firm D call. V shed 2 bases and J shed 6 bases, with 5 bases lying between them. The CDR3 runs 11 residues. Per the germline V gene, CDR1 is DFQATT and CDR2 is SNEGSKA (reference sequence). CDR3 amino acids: CSARRVNIQYF. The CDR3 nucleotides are TGCAGTGCTAGAAGGGTAAACATTCAGTACTTC.

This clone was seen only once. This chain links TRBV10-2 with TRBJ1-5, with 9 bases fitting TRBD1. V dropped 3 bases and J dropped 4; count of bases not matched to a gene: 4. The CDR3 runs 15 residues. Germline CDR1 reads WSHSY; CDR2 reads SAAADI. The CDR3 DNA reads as TGCGCCAGCAGTGAACTCGGGACAGGGAATCAGCCCCAGCATTTT. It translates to CASSELGTGNQPQHF.

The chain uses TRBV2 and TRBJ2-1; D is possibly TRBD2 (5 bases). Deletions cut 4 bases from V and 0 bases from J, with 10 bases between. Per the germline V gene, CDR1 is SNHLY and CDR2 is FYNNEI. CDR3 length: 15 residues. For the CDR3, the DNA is TGTGCCAGCAGTGTCTACGGGGTCTCCTACAATGAGCAGTTCTTC. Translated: CASSVYGVSYNEQFF. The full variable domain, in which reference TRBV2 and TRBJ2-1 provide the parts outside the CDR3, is EPEVTQTPSHQVTQMGQEVILRCVPISNHLYFYWYRQILGQKVEFLVSFYNNEISEKSEIFDDQFSVERPDGSNFTLKIRSTKLEDSAMYFCASSVYGVSYNEQFFGPGTRLTVL.

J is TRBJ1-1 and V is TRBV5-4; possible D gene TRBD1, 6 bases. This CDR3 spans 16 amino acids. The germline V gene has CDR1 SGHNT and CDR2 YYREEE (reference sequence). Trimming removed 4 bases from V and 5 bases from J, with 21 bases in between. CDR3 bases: TGTGCCAGCAGCCCTATAAAGGGCAGGGGAGCAACTGAAGCTTTCTTT. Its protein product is CASSPIKGRGATEAFF.

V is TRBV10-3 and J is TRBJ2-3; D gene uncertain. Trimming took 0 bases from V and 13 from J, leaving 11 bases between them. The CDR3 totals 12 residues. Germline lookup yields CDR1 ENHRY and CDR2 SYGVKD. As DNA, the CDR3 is TGTGCCATCAGTGAGTCTGAGCTGTCGGAGTATTTT. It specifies CAISESELSEYF.

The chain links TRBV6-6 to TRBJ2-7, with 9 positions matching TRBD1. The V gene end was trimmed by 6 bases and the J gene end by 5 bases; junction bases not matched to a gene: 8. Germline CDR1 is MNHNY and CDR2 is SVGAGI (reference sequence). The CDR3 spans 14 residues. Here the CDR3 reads CASSPGTGYHEQYF. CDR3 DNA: TGTGCCAGCAGCCCCGGGACAGGGTACCACGAGCAGTACTTC.

CDR3: CASSPRDFRGYNEQFF. In DNA, the CDR3 is TGTGCCAGCTCACCACGGGACTTCCGGGGCTACAATGAGCAGTTCTTC. The V call is TRBV18, the J call TRBJ2-1; the D gene is possibly TRBD2 (6 bases). Germline values: CDR1 KGHSH, CDR2 LQKENI. The V end lost 1 base, the J end lost 3 bases, and 13 bases lay between the germline ends. CDR3 length: 16 residues. Variable domain in full (rest from reference TRBV18 and TRBJ2-1): NAGVMQNPRHLVRRRGQEARLRCSPMKGHSHVYWYRQLPEEGLKFMVYLQKENIIDESGMPKERFSAEFPKEGPSILRIQQVVRGDSAAYFCASSPRDFRGYNEQFFGPGTRLTVL.

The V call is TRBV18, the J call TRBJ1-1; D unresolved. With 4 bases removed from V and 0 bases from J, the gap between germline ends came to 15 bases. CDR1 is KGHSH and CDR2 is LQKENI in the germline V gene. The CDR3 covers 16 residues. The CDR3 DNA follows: TGTGCCAGCTCACGCGGAGATTGGTCCCTGAACACTGAAGCTTTCTTT. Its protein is CASSRGDWSLNTEAFF.

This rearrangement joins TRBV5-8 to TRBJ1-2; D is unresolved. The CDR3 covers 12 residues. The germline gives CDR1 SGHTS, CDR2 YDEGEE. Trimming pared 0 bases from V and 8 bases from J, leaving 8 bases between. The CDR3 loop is CASSLVPAGYTF. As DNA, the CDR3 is TGTGCCAGCAGCTTGGTACCGGCAGGCTACACCTTC.

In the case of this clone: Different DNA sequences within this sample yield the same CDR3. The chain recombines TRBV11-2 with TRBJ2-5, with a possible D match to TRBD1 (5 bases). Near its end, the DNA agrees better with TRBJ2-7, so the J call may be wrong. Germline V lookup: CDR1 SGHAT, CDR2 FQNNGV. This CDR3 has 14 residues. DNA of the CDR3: TGTGCCAGCAGCTTAGGGCAGGGCCTTTACGAGCAGTACTTC. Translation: CASSLGQGLYEQYF.

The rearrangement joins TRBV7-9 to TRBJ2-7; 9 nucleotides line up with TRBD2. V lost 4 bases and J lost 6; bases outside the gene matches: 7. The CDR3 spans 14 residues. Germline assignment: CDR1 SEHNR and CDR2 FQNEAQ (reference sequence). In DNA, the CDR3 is TGTGCCAGCAGCTCAGGGACTAGCTCGGGCGAGCAGTACTTC. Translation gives CASSSGTSSGEQYF.

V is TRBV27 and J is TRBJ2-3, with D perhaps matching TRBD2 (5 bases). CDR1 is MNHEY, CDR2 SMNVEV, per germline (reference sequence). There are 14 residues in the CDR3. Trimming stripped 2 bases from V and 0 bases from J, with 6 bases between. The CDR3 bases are TGTGCCAGCAGTTTAGACTATAGCACAGATACGCAGTATTTT. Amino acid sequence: CASSLDYSTDTQYF.

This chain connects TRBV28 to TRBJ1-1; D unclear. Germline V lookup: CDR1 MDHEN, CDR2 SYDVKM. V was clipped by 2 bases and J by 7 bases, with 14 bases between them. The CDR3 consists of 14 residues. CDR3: CASSLRAGRGEAFF. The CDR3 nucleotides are TGTGCCAGCAGTTTAAGGGCAGGCCGTGGTGAAGCTTTCTTT.

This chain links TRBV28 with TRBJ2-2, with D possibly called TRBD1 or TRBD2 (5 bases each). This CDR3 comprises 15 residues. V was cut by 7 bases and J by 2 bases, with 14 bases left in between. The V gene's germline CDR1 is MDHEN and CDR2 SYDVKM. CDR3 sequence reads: CASMRRGSNTGELFF. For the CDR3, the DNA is TGTGCCAGCATGCGCCGGGGCTCAAACACCGGGGAGCTGTTTTTT.

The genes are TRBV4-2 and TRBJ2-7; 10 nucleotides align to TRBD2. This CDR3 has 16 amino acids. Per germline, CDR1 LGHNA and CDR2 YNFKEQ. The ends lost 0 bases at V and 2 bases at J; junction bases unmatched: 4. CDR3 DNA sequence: TGTGCCAGCAGCCAAGATGCCAGCGGGAGGGCCTACGAGCAGTACTTC. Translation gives CASSQDASGRAYEQYF.

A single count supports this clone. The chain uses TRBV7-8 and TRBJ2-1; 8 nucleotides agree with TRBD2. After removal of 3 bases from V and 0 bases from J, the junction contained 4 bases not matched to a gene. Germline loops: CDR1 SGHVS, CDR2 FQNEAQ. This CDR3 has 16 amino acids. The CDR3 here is CASSFSGGPSYNEQFF. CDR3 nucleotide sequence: TGTGCCAGCAGCTTCTCGGGAGGGCCCTCCTACAATGAGCAGTTCTTC.

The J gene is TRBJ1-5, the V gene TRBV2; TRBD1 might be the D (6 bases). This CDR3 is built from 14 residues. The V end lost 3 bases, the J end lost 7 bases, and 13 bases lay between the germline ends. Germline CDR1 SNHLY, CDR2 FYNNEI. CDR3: CASSENREAQPQHF. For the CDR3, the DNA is TGTGCCAGCAGTGAGAACAGGGAGGCACAGCCCCAGCATTTT. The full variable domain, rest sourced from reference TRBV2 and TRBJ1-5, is EPEVTQTPSHQVTQMGQEVILRCVPISNHLYFYWYRQILGQKVEFLVSFYNNEISEKSEIFDDQFSVERPDGSNFTLKIRSTKLEDSAMYFCASSENREAQPQHFGDGTRLSIL.

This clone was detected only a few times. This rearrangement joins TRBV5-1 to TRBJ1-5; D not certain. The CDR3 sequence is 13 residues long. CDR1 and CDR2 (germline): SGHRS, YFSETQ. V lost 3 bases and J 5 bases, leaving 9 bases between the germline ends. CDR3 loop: CASSSDGDQPQHF. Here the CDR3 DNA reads TGCGCCAGCAGCTCAGACGGGGATCAGCCCCAGCATTTT.

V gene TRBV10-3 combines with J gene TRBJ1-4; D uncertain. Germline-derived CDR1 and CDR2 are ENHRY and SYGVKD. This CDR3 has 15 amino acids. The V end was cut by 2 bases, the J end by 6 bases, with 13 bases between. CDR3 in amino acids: CAISEVRAQHEKLFF. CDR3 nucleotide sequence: TGTGCCATCAGTGAGGTCCGGGCCCAACATGAAAAACTGTTTTTT.

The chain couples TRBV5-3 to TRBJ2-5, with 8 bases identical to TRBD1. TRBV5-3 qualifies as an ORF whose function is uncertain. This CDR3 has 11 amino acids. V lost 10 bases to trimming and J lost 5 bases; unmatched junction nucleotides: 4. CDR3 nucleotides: TGTGCCGGAACAGGGGGGGAGACCCAGTACTTC. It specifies CAGTGGETQYF.

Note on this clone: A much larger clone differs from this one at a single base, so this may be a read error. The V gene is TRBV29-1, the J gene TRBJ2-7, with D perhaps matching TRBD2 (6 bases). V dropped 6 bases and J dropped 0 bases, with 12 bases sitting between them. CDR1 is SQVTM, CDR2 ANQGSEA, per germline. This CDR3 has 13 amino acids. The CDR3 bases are TGCAGCGTCACCCGGGACTCCTCCTACGAGCAGTACTTC. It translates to CSVTRDSSYEQYF.

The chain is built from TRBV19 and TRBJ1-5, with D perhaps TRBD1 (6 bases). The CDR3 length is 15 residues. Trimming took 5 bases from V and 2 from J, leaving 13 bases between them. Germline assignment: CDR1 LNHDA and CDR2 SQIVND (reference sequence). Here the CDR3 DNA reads TGTGCCAGTAGTGCGGGGGCAGGGGGCAATCAGCCCCAGCATTTT. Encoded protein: CASSAGAGGNQPQHF.

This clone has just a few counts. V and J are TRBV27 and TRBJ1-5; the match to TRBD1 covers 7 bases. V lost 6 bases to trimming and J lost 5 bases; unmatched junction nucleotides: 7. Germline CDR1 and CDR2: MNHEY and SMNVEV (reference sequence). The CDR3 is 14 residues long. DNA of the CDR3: TGTGCCAGCAGAGGGACAGACGTCTATCAGCCCCAGCATTTT. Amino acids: CASRGTDVYQPQHF.

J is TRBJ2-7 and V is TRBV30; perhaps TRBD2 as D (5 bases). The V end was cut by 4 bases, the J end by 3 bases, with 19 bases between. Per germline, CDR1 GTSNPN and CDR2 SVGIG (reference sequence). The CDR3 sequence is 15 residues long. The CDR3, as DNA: TGTGCCTGGAACCCCGGGGTCCCAAGTTTCTACGAGCAGTACTTC. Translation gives CAWNPGVPSFYEQYF.